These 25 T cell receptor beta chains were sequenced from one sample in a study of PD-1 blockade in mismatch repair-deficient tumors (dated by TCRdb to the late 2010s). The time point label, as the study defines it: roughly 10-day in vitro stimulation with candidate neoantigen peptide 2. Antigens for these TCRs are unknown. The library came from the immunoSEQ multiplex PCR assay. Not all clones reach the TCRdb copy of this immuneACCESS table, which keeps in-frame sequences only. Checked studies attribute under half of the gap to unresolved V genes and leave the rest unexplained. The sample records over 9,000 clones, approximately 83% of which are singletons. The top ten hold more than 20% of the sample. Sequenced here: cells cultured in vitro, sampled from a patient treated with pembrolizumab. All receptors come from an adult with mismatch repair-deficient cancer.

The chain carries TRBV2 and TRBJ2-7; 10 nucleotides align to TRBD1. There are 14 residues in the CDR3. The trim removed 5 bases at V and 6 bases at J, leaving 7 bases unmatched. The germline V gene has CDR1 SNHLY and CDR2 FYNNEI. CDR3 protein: CASSSGTGAREQYF. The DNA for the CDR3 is TGTGCCAGCAGTTCCGGGACAGGGGCCCGCGAGCAGTACTTC. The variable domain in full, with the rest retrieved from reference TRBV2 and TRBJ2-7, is EPEVTQTPSHQVTQMGQEVILRCVPISNHLYFYWYRQILGQKVEFLVSFYNNEISEKSEIFDDQFSVERPDGSNFTLKIRSTKLEDSAMYFCASSSGTGAREQYFGPGTRLTVT.

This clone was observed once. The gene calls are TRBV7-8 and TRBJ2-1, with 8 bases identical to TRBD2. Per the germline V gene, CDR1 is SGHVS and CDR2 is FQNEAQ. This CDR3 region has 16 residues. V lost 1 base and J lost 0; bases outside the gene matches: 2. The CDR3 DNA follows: TGTGCCAGCAGCTTAGTAGCGGGGAGCTCCTACAATGAGCAGTTCTTC. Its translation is CASSLVAGSSYNEQFF.

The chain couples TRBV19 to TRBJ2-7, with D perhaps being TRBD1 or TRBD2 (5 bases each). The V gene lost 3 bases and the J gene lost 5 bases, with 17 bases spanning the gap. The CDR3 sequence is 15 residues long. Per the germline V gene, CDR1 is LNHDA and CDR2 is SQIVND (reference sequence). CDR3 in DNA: TGTGCCAGTAGTATCCGGAGGTGGGGGAACCACGAGCAGTACTTC. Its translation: CASSIRRWGNHEQYF.

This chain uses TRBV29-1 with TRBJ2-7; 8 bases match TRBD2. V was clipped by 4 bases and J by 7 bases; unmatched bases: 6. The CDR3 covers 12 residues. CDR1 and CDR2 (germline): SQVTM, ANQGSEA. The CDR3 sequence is CSVAGGAKEQYF. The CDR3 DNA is TGCAGCGTTGCCGGGGGGGCGAAGGAGCAGTACTTC.

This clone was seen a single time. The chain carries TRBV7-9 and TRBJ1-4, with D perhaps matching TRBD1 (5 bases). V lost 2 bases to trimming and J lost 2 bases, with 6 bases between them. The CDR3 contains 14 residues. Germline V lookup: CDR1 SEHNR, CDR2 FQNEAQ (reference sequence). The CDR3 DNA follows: TGTGCCAGCAGCTTATGGGGGACTAATGAAAAACTGTTTTTT. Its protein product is CASSLWGTNEKLFF.

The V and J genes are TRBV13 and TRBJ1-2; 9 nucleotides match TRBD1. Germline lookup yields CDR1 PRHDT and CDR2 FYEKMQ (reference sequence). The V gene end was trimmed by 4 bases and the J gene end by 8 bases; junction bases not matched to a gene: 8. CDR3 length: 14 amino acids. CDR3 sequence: CASSSGTGLQGYTF. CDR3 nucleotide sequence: TGTGCCAGCAGCTCCGGGACAGGGCTGCAGGGCTACACCTTC.

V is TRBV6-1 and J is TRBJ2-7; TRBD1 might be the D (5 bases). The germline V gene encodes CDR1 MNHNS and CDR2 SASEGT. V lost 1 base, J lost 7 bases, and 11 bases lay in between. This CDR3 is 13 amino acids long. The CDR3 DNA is TGTGCCAGCAGTGAAGTAACAGGCGGTGAGCAGTACTTC. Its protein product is CASSEVTGGEQYF.

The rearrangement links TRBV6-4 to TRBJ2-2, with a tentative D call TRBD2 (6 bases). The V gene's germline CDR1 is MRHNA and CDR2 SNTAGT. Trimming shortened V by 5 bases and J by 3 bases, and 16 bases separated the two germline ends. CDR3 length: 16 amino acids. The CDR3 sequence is CASSLRGSQDTGELFF. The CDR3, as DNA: TGTGCCAGCAGTCTACGGGGGAGTCAGGACACCGGGGAGCTGTTTTTT.

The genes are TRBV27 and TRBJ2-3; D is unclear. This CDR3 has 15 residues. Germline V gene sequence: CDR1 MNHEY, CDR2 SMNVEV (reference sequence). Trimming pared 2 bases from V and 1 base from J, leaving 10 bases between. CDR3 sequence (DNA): TGTGCCAGCAGTTTAGTTTACGGACGCACAGATACGCAGTATTTT. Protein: CASSLVYGRTDTQYF.

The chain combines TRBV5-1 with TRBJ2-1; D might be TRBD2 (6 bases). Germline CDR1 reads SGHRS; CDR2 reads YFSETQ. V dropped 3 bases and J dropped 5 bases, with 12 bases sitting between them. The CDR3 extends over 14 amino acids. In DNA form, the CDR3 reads TGCGCCAGCAGCTCGGGACTTCTGAACAATGAGCAGTTCTTC. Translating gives CASSSGLLNNEQFF.

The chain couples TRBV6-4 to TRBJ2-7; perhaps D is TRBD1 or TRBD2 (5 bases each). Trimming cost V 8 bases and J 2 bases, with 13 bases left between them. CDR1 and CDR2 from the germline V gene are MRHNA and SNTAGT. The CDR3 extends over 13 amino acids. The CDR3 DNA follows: TGTGCCAGCGTCCGGGACCGAGCCTACGAGCAGTACTTC. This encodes CASVRDRAYEQYF.

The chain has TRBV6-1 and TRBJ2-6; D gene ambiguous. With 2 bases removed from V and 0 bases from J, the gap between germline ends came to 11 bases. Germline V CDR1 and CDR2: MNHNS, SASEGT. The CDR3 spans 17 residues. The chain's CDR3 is CASSEKTKSSGANVLTF. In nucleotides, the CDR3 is TGTGCCAGCAGTGAAAAAACGAAAAGCTCTGGGGCCAACGTCCTGACTTTC.

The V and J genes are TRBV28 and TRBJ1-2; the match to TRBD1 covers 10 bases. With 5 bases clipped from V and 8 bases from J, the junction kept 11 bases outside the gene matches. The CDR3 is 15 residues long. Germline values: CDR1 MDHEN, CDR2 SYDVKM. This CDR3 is CASSDPGQGIGGYTF. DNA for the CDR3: TGTGCCAGCAGTGATCCGGGACAGGGGATTGGAGGCTACACCTTC.

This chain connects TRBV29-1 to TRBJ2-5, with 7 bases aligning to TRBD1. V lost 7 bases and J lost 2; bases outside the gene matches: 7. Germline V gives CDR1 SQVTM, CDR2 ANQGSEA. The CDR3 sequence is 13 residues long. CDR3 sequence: CSAYRDRQETQYF. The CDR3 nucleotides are TGCAGCGCATACCGGGACAGACAAGAGACCCAGTACTTC.

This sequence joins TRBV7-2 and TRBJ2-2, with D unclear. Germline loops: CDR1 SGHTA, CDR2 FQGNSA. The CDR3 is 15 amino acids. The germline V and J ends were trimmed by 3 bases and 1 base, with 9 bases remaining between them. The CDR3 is CASSFLYGNTGELFF. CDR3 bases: TGTGCCAGCAGCTTTTTGTATGGGAACACCGGGGAGCTGTTTTTT.

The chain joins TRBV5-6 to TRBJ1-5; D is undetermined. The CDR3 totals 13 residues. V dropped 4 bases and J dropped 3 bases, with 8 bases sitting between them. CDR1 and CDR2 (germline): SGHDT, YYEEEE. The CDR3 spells CASSRRPNQPQHF. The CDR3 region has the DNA TGTGCCAGCAGCCGACGGCCCAATCAGCCCCAGCATTTT.

The CDR3: CASSQGWSGGQETQYF. CDR3 sequence (DNA): TGCGCCAGCAGCCAAGGGTGGTCAGGAGGGCAAGAGACCCAGTACTTC. This sequence joins TRBV4-1 and TRBJ2-5; D possibly corresponds to TRBD2 (6 bases). Germline lookup yields CDR1 MGHRA and CDR2 YSYEKL. V lost 1 base and J 2 bases, leaving 14 bases between the germline ends. The CDR3 sequence is 16 residues long.

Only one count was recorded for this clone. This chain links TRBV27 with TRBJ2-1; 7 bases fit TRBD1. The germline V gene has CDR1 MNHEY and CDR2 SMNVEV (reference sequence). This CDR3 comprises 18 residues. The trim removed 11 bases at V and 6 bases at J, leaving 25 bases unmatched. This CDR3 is CAGPDRPTRSGVTNEQFF. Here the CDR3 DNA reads TGTGCCGGGCCGGACAGGCCGACCCGGTCAGGGGTTACCAATGAGCAGTTCTTC.

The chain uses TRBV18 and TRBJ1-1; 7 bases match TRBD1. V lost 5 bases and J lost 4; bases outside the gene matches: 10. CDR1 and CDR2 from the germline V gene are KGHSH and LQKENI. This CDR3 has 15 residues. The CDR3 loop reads CASSNAGQLSTEAFF. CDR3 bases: TGTGCCAGCTCAAACGCGGGACAGCTGAGCACTGAAGCTTTCTTT.

Written as DNA, the CDR3 is TGTGCCAGCAGTTCCGGGACAGACTCCTACGAGCAGTACTTC. Encoded protein: CASSSGTDSYEQYF. V and J are TRBV27 and TRBJ2-7, with 7 positions matching TRBD1. The CDR3 spans 14 residues. Trimming at V came to 4 bases and at J to 0 bases, leaving 3 bases not matched to a gene. Germline CDR1 and CDR2: MNHEY and SMNVEV (reference sequence).

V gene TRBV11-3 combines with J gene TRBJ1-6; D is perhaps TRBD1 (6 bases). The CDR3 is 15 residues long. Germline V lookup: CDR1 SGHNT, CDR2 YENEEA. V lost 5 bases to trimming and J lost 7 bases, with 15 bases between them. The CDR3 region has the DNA TGTGCCAGCAGCCCGCTGGGGGCAAACAATTCACCCCTCCACTTT. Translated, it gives CASSPLGANNSPLHF.

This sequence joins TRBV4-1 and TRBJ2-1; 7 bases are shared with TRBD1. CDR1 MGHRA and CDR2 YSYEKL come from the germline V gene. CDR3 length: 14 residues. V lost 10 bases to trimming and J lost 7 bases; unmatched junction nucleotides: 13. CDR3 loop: CATRPTGLTNEQFF. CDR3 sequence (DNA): TGCGCCACCCGGCCGACAGGGCTAACGAATGAGCAGTTCTTC.

CDR3 loop: CASSPFQALAGTAKNIQYF. CDR3 in DNA: TGTGCCAGCAGTCCATTCCAGGCACTAGCGGGAACAGCCAAAAACATTCAGTACTTC. The chain recombines TRBV28 with TRBJ2-4, with 10 bases that match TRBD2. The length of the CDR3 is 19 residues. The germline CDR1 and CDR2 sequences are MDHEN and SYDVKM. Trimming at V came to 5 bases and at J to 0 bases, leaving 13 bases not matched to a gene.

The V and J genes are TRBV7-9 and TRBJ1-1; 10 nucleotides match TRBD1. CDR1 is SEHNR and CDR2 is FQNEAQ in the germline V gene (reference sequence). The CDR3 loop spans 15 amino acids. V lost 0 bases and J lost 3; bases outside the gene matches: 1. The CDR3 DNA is TGTGCCAGCAGCTTAGCCGGGACAGGGGACACTGAAGCTTTCTTT. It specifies CASSLAGTGDTEAFF.

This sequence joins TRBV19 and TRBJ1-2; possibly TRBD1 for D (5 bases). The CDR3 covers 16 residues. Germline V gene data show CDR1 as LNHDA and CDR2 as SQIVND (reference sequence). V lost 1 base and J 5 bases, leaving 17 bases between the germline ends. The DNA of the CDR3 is TGTGCCAGTAGTATAGCAGCCGGAAAGGGGAGGTATGGCTACACCTTC. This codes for CASSIAAGKGRYGYTF. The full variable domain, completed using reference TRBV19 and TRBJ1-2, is DGGITQSPKYLFRKEGQNVTLSCEQNLNHDAMYWYRQDPGQGLRLIYYSQIVNDFQKGDIAEGYSVSREKKESFPLTVTSAQKNPTAFYLCASSIAAGKGRYGYTFGSGTRLTVV.